A single sample is the source of the 13 T cell receptor beta chains below, sequenced in a study of intratumoral heterogeneity in liver cancer. Tumour samples came from separate, distinct regions of the hepatocellular carcinoma nodule. Sequenced by immunoSEQ multiplex PCR; TCRdb stores in-frame clones only, minus some. The sample lists thousands of clones; 71% were seen once. This sample comprised tumor tissue, obtained before any cancer treatment. The source of these receptors is an older woman with hepatocellular carcinoma.

This clone showed up just a few times. This chain links TRBV28 with TRBJ1-2, with D possibly being TRBD1 (6 bases). CDR3 size: 19 residues. V was pared by 3 bases and J by 0 bases, with 23 bases between. Per the germline V gene, CDR1 is MDHEN and CDR2 is SYDVKM. The CDR3 spells CASSFGRGTSWASNYGYTF. CDR3 coding DNA: TGTGCCAGCAGTTTCGGCAGGGGAACATCCTGGGCCTCTAACTATGGCTACACCTTC.

The chain is built from TRBV19 and TRBJ1-6; the D is unclear. Germline V gene sequence: CDR1 LNHDA, CDR2 SQIVND (reference sequence). The germline V and J ends were trimmed by 1 base and 7 bases, with 17 bases remaining between them. The CDR3 loop spans 17 amino acids. The CDR3 coding sequence is TGTGCCAGTAGTATAGGACTATCCGTCCCATGGAATTCACCCCTCCACTTT. This sequence encodes CASSIGLSVPWNSPLHF. Supplemented by reference TRBV19 and TRBJ1-6, the full variable domain reads DGGITQSPKYLFRKEGQNVTLSCEQNLNHDAMYWYRQDPGQGLRLIYYSQIVNDFQKGDIAEGYSVSREKKESFPLTVTSAQKNPTAFYLCASSIGLSVPWNSPLHFGNGTRLTVT.

The chain links TRBV5-1 to TRBJ2-1; 8 positions agree with TRBD1. V shed 4 bases, J shed 3 bases, and the junction held 9 bases outside the gene matches. The CDR3 is 16 residues long. Germline V gene data show CDR1 as SGHRS and CDR2 as YFSETQ. In DNA, the CDR3 is TGCGCCAGCAGCCCGACGGGGGACAGGAGCTACAATGAGCAGTTCTTC. Protein: CASSPTGDRSYNEQFF.

This clone was seen a few times. The chain has TRBV7-6 and TRBJ2-3, with 9 bases lining up with TRBD2. CDR3 length: 15 residues. The V gene's germline CDR1 is SGHVS and CDR2 FNYEAQ. V lost 2 bases and J lost 7; bases outside the gene matches: 7. CDR3 bases: TGTGCCAGCAGCTTATCAGCGGGGGGCACGAATACGCAGTATTTT. It encodes CASSLSAGGTNTQYF.

The chain uses TRBV6-2 or TRBV6-3 and TRBJ2-7; no clear D. Looked up from germline, CDR1 is MNHEY and CDR2 is SVGEGT. V dropped 0 bases and J dropped 2 bases, with 2 bases sitting between them. This CDR3 has 12 amino acids. The CDR3 DNA sequence: TGTGCCAGCAGTTACTCGACCTACGAGCAGTACTTC. It codes for CASSYSTYEQYF.

This chain joins TRBV6-1 and TRBJ1-4; no definite D call. Germline V gene data show CDR1 as MNHNS and CDR2 as SASEGT. V was cut by 1 base and J by 6 bases, with 9 bases left in between. The CDR3 length is 14 residues. CDR3: CASSEGIVYEKLFF. CDR3 coding DNA: TGTGCCAGCAGTGAAGGTATTGTTTATGAAAAACTGTTTTTT.

Written as DNA, the CDR3 is TGTGCCAGCGGACAGCATAGTGAGACCCAGTACTTC. Translated, it gives CASGQHSETQYF. V is TRBV5-8 and J is TRBJ2-5, with D perhaps matching TRBD1 (6 bases). Between the trimmed V and J ends, which lost 7 bases and 5 bases, there was a span of 12 bases. Germline V CDR1 and CDR2: SGHTS, YDEGEE. The CDR3 is made up of 12 amino acids.

The V gene is TRBV5-4, the J gene TRBJ1-2; 10 bases are a match to TRBD1. J gave up 4 bases and V 6 bases, and 3 bases lay outside the gene matches. CDR1 SGHNT and CDR2 YYREEE come from the germline V gene (reference sequence). The CDR3 has 13 amino acids. CDR3 DNA: TGTGCCAGCAACTGGGACAGGGGCTATGGCTACACCTTC. It specifies CASNWDRGYGYTF.

This rearrangement joins TRBV2 to TRBJ1-5; D is undetermined. The V end lost 5 bases, the J end lost 2 bases, and 10 bases lay between the germline ends. The CDR3 has 14 amino acids. CDR1 SNHLY and CDR2 FYNNEI come from the germline V gene. In DNA form, the CDR3 reads TGTGCCAGCAGTCGGACCGAGGGCAATCAGCCCCAGCATTTT. The encoded protein is CASSRTEGNQPQHF.

V gene TRBV27 combines with J gene TRBJ1-1; D is perhaps TRBD1 (6 bases). The CDR3 is made up of 14 amino acids. Per the germline V gene, CDR1 is MNHEY and CDR2 is SMNVEV (reference sequence). The V and J ends lost 6 bases and 11 bases respectively, with 22 bases between them. The CDR3: CASSFGTGHKRAFF. The DNA of the CDR3 is TGTGCCAGCAGCTTTGGGACGGGACATAAGAGGGCTTTCTTT.

This chain connects TRBV9 to TRBJ2-7; D is possibly TRBD1 or TRBD2 (5 bases each). The CDR3 runs to 15 residues. Germline CDR1 reads SGDLS; CDR2 reads YYNGEE. Trimming pared 5 bases from V and 2 bases from J, leaving 17 bases between. CDR3 DNA: TGTGCCAGCAGTGCCGGTGGGGGAGCGCCCTACGAGCAGTACTTC. It encodes CASSAGGGAPYEQYF.

The CDR3: CAISELGDTQYF. CDR3 DNA: TGTGCCATCAGTGAGTTGGGAGATACGCAGTATTTT. The J gene is TRBJ2-3, the V gene TRBV10-3; no reliable D call. The CDR3 contains 12 residues. Germline CDR1 reads ENHRY; CDR2 reads SYGVKD. Trimming took 1 base from V and 5 from J, leaving 4 bases between them.

The V and J genes are TRBV6-5 and TRBJ2-7, with 9 bases lining up with TRBD1. The CDR3 is 15 residues long. The germline V gene has CDR1 MNHEY and CDR2 SVGAGI. After removal of 8 bases from V and 3 bases from J, the junction contained 11 bases not matched to a gene. Written as DNA, the CDR3 is TGTGCCAGCCGAAGGGGCGGGACAGGGTACTACGAGCAGTACTTC. This codes for CASRRGGTGYYEQYF.